The TCR beta chain under discussion was sequenced for a study of PD-1 blockade in classical Hodgkin lymphoma. Study-level background: Patients were infused with nivolumab 3 mg/kg every 2 weeks.

Clones were read by immunoSEQ multiplex PCR, and TCRdb kept only the in-frame ones, dropping some. The data hold about 23,000 clones, with over 60% observed a single time. General study points: Baseline diversity was lower in partial responders and progressors than complete responders. Exclusion covered patients beginning nivolumab under 1 year post-ASCT.

Germline V CDR1 and CDR2: LNHDA, SQIVND (reference sequence). V dropped 7 bases and J dropped 0; count of bases not matched to a gene: 9. CDR3 length: 18 residues. With regard to this clone: The antigen remains unidentified.

All patients relapsed after autologous stem cell transplantation, and brentuximab vedotin exposure varied. Patients showed best responses of complete response, partial response or progressive disease. The sample was peripheral blood mononuclear cells (PBMCs), taken at baseline. The sequence was collected from a human donor with classical Hodgkin lymphoma. The chain links TRBV19 to TRBJ2-6, with 10 bases aligning to TRBD1. CDR3 nucleotide sequence: TGTGCCAGTACGATTCCGGGACAGGGGACCTCTGGGGCCAACGTCCTGACTTTC. This translates into CASTIPGQGTSGANVLTF.